The sequence of this TCR beta chain was determined in a study of neurological immune-mediated disorders. Study-wide points: The most TCR clonal expansion was seen in HTLV-1-associated myelopathy, whereas the least was seen in multiple sclerosis, below the level in healthy controls.

Each CDR3 protein is one row after TCRdb ran MiXCR on the 5' RACE reads. The sample yields 65,000 to 85,000 distinct CDR3 sequences, 3% to 4% seen once. The CDR3 length is 13 residues. The V gene lost 5 bases and the J gene lost 8 bases, with 15 bases spanning the gap. The germline V gene encodes CDR1 SEHNR and CDR2 FQNEAQ (reference sequence). A word on this clonotype: Its matching antigen is unknown.

Input material: PBMCs. This sequence originates from a woman in her forties or fifties with multiple sclerosis. The J gene is TRBJ1-2, the V gene TRBV7-9; D gene ambiguous. The DNA of the CDR3 is TGTGCCAGCAGCAGCGGGAGTAACCGGGGCTACACCTTC. Its protein is CASSSGSNRGYTF.